These 11 T cell receptor beta chains were all obtained from the same sample, sequenced in a study of T cell changes during pregnancy in multiple sclerosis. The data were produced by immunoSEQ multiplex PCR, yet TCRdb's version contains in-frame clones alone and is incomplete. The sample comprises 40,000 to 50,000 clones, roughly 80% of which are singletons, and 0.64% rests with the top ten. The sample consisted of CD4+ T cells from peripheral blood mononuclear cells, taken before pregnancy. The source of these receptors is a female donor with multiple sclerosis, enrolled in a pregnancy study.

This clone turned up a few times. The V call is TRBV4-2, the J call TRBJ2-4; TRBD1 agrees at 7 bases. The CDR3 extends over 15 amino acids. V trimming: 7 bases; J trimming: 7 bases; junction bases outside the gene matches: 13. Germline V gene data show CDR1 as LGHNA and CDR2 as YNFKEQ. The CDR3 bases are TGTGCCAGCAACCGGGACAGCTTAGCCGGGAACATTCAGTACTTC. This sequence encodes CASNRDSLAGNIQYF.

This clone has more than one count but fewer than ten. The chain couples TRBV20-1 to TRBJ1-1; D is uncertain. The germline CDR1 and CDR2 sequences are DFQATT and SNEGSKA (reference sequence). The CDR3 loop spans 11 amino acids. V dropped 7 bases and J dropped 4 bases, with 10 bases sitting between them. CDR3 amino acids: CSVNSGTEAFF. Written as DNA, the CDR3 is TGCAGTGTTAATTCGGGCACTGAAGCTTTCTTT.

This clone appeared a few times. V gene TRBV19 combines with J gene TRBJ1-3, with D uncertain. Germline V gene lookup returns CDR1 LNHDA and CDR2 SQIVND (reference sequence). V shed 5 bases and J shed 0 bases, with 8 bases lying between them. The CDR3 loop spans 14 amino acids. The CDR3 DNA is TGTGCCAGTAGTTCAGCGACCTCTGGAAACACCATATATTTT. It is translated as CASSSATSGNTIYF.

V is TRBV19 and J is TRBJ1-5; possible D gene TRBD1, 5 bases. Deletions cut 3 bases from V and 5 bases from J, with 11 bases between. The CDR3 is 14 amino acids. Per germline, CDR1 LNHDA and CDR2 SQIVND (reference sequence). Here the CDR3 reads CASSIGGFDQPQHF. The CDR3 bases are TGTGCCAGTAGTATCGGGGGATTCGATCAGCCCCAGCATTTT. Looking up the rest from reference TRBV19 and TRBJ1-5 gives the full variable domain: DGGITQSPKYLFRKEGQNVTLSCEQNLNHDAMYWYRQDPGQGLRLIYYSQIVNDFQKGDIAEGYSVSREKKESFPLTVTSAQKNPTAFYLCASSIGGFDQPQHFGDGTRLSIL.

The rearrangement links TRBV7-3 to TRBJ1-3, with D unresolved. Between the trimmed V and J ends, which lost 5 bases and 9 bases, there was a span of 11 bases. Looked up from germline, CDR1 is SGHTA and CDR2 is FQGTGA. The CDR3 spans 12 residues. CDR3 loop: CASSDPGGTIYF. CDR3 in DNA: TGTGCCAGCAGCGACCCGGGAGGCACCATATATTTT.

This chain uses TRBV6-5 with TRBJ1-5; D ambiguous. Germline-derived CDR1 and CDR2 are MNHEY and SVGAGI. Trimming stripped 4 bases from V and 6 bases from J, with 10 bases between. This CDR3 is built from 13 residues. CDR3 loop: CASSSGDSQPQHF. CDR3 nucleotide sequence: TGTGCCAGCAGTTCCGGGGATAGTCAGCCCCAGCATTTT.

This chain uses TRBV27 with TRBJ1-2; no firm D call. CDR1 and CDR2 from the germline V gene are MNHEY and SMNVEV (reference sequence). This CDR3 has 14 amino acids. Trimming took off 5 bases at V and 4 bases at J, with 14 bases between the two ends. The chain's CDR3 is CASSRLSAPYGYTF. As DNA, the CDR3 is TGTGCCAGCAGTCGACTTAGTGCCCCCTATGGCTACACCTTC.

This clone was seen only a few times. The V gene is TRBV2, the J gene TRBJ2-7; no firm D call. CDR3 length: 12 residues. In germline, CDR1 is SNHLY, CDR2 FYNNEI. V dropped 6 bases and J dropped 2 bases, with 8 bases sitting between them. CDR3 sequence reads: CASRLGAYEQYF. The CDR3 DNA reads as TGTGCCAGCAGGTTAGGAGCCTACGAGCAGTACTTC.

CDR3 DNA sequence: TGTGCCAGCAGCCTCCCGGGGGCCAACGTCCTGACTTTC. Its protein is CASSLPGANVLTF. The chain employs TRBV7-2 and TRBJ2-6; no clear D. CDR3 size: 13 residues. Trimming shortened V by 5 bases and J by 4 bases, and 6 bases separated the two germline ends. Looked up from germline, CDR1 is SGHTA and CDR2 is FQGNSA.

This rearrangement joins TRBV12-2 to TRBJ2-2; the table assigns TRBD2, which was not confirmed against the DNA. TRBV12-2 is noted as a pseudogene. The CDR3 runs 16 residues. CDR3 DNA sequence: TGTGCAAGTCGCCAGTTCCGGGACTCACCCCCCGGGGAGCTGTTTTTT. Its translation is CASRQFRDSPPGELFF.

This clone was observed a few times. The V call is TRBV19, the J call TRBJ1-1; no clear D gene. Per the germline V gene, CDR1 is LNHDA and CDR2 is SQIVND (reference sequence). The CDR3 sequence is 13 residues long. Trimming pared 6 bases from V and 7 bases from J, leaving 15 bases between. The CDR3 region has the DNA TGTGCCAGTAGCCCCCGAGGGATCAGTGAAGCTTTCTTT. Translated, it gives CASSPRGISEAFF. The variable domain in full, completed from reference TRBV19 and TRBJ1-1, reads DGGITQSPKYLFRKEGQNVTLSCEQNLNHDAMYWYRQDPGQGLRLIYYSQIVNDFQKGDIAEGYSVSREKKESFPLTVTSAQKNPTAFYLCASSPRGISEAFFGQGTRLTVV.